This T cell receptor (beta chain) stems from a study of blood T cell repertoires in COVID-19. Study-level information: Both acute and convalescent COVID-19 samples were obtained from the United States, Italy and Spain. In each case, the material was cDNA or gDNA derived from T cells, B-cell-depleted T cells, or PBMCs.

Original processing notes: Estimation of nucleated cell counts relied on the amplification of reference gene primers. Libraries were prepared by immunoSEQ multiplex PCR; TCRdb keeps only in-frame clonotypes and omits some of them. That table is the source of V, J and clone size, and D and trimming were worked out from the DNA. This sample carries around 99,000 clones, around 80% of them seen once, and the ten largest clones take approximately 4.2%. The specimen was peripheral blood. This clonotype was sampled from a human donor in a cohort sampled during active or convalescent COVID-19.

In DNA form, the CDR3 reads TGTGCCAGCAGCTCTGACAGGAGAATAGAAGCTTTCTTT. This translates into CASSSDRRIEAFF. The V gene is TRBV11-2, the J gene TRBJ1-1; tentative D call: TRBD1 (6 bases). Germline-derived CDR1 and CDR2 are SGHAT and FQNNGV. V lost 4 bases and J lost 8, with 14 bases in between. The CDR3 is made up of 13 amino acids.